Below, 26 T cell receptor beta chains from the same sample are listed, as sequenced in a study of cytomegalovirus exposure and HLA in healthy donors. PCR used 60 Vbeta primers and 13 Jbeta primers. TCRdb's table, derived via immunoSEQ multiplex PCR, lists solely in-frame clones and lacks some. Here the sample spans roughly 100,000 clones, about four fifths being singletons. The sequenced sample was PBMCs. Receptors were obtained from a man in his forties or fifties in good health and CMV-seronegative.

The chain employs TRBV5-6 and TRBJ2-5, with 8 bases aligning to TRBD1. Germline V gene lookup returns CDR1 SGHDT and CDR2 YYEEEE. Trimming cost V 0 bases and J 3 bases; bases outside gene matches: 4. The CDR3 spans 15 residues. DNA of the CDR3: TGTGCCAGCAGCTTGGCCGGGACAGGAGAAGAGACCCAGTACTTC. This codes for CASSLAGTGEETQYF.

In this sample, this clone turned up once. This chain uses TRBV10-2 with TRBJ1-2, with 10 bases identical to TRBD1. Losses at the gene ends were 0 bases for V and 6 bases for J; bases not matched to a gene: 10. Germline lookup yields CDR1 WSHSY and CDR2 SAAADI. The CDR3 sequence is 17 residues long. This CDR3 is CASSESRETGGQNGYTF. CDR3 bases: TGCGCCAGCAGTGAGTCTAGGGAGACAGGGGGCCAGAATGGCTACACCTTC.

V gene TRBV11-3 combines with J gene TRBJ2-1; 8 nucleotides agree with TRBD1. There are 15 residues in the CDR3. V gave up 4 bases and J gave up 0 bases; unmatched junction bases: 2. CDR1 is SGHNT and CDR2 is YENEEA in the germline V gene. CDR3 nucleotides: TGTGCCAGCAGCTCTGGACAGGGCTCCTACAATGAGCAGTTCTTC. Encoded protein: CASSSGQGSYNEQFF. The variable domain in full, with the rest retrieved from reference TRBV11-3 and TRBJ2-1, is EAGVVQSPRYKIIEKKQPVAFWCNPISGHNTLYWYLQNLGQGPELLIRYENEEAVDDSQLPKDRFSAERLKGVDSTLKIQPAELGDSAVYLCASSSGQGSYNEQFFGPGTRLTVL.

The chain carries TRBV29-1 and TRBJ1-2; no definite D call. Per the germline V gene, CDR1 is SQVTM and CDR2 is ANQGSEA. This CDR3 spans 13 amino acids. Between the trimmed V and J ends, which lost 3 bases and 8 bases, there was a span of 16 bases. CDR3 protein: CSVDPSPLTGYTF. CDR3 coding DNA: TGCAGCGTTGATCCCAGTCCTCTTACGGGCTACACCTTC.

The rearrangement links TRBV10-2 to TRBJ2-7; unclear D gene. The CDR3 is made up of 15 amino acids. Germline V gene sequence: CDR1 WSHSY, CDR2 SAAADI. V lost 0 bases, J lost 0 bases, and 9 bases lay in between. DNA for the CDR3: TGCGCCAGCAGTGAGTCGGGCCGAGTCTCCTACGAGCAGTACTTC. It encodes CASSESGRVSYEQYF.

This clone has only a few counts. The chain combines TRBV7-3 with TRBJ2-2; 7 bases align to TRBD2. The junction had 5 bases not matched to a gene; V was cut back by 1 base and J by 0 bases. This CDR3 has 17 amino acids. The germline V gene encodes CDR1 SGHTA and CDR2 FQGTGA. The CDR3 reads CASSLRAGVANTGELFF. The CDR3 DNA is TGTGCCAGCAGCTTAAGGGCGGGGGTCGCGAACACCGGGGAGCTGTTTTTT.

The rearrangement joins TRBV6-1 to TRBJ1-6; D gene ambiguous. Germline V lookup: CDR1 MNHNS, CDR2 SASEGT. Deletions cut 5 bases from V and 7 bases from J, with 12 bases between. The CDR3 length is 14 residues. For the CDR3, the DNA is TGTGCCAGCAGTAATTCAGGATTCAATTCACCCCTCCACTTT. This translates into CASSNSGFNSPLHF.

This chain connects TRBV27 to TRBJ2-3, with TRBD2 matching over 9 bases. The CDR3 sequence is 18 residues long. CDR1 is MNHEY and CDR2 is SMNVEV in the germline V gene (reference sequence). Trimming at V came to 5 bases and at J to 0 bases, leaving 12 bases not matched to a gene. DNA for the CDR3: TGTGCCAGCAGTCCCCGGCGGCGGGAGGGCTTTAGCACAGATACGCAGTATTTT. Translating it yields CASSPRRREGFSTDTQYF.

V gene TRBV27 combines with J gene TRBJ1-5; 8 nucleotides match TRBD1. This CDR3 is built from 14 residues. From germline, CDR1 is MNHEY and CDR2 SMNVEV (reference sequence). V lost 4 bases and J lost 7; bases outside the gene matches: 6. CDR3 nucleotide sequence: TGTGCCAGCAGTTCATTCCAGGGGGCCCAGCCCCAGCATTTT. It encodes CASSSFQGAQPQHF.

V is TRBV19 and J is TRBJ2-7; D remains unclear. In germline, CDR1 is LNHDA, CDR2 SQIVND (reference sequence). CDR3 size: 15 residues. V was shortened by 9 bases and J by 5 bases, with 23 bases between the two germline ends. The CDR3 sequence is CASSQFGGILHEQYF. The CDR3 bases are TGTGCCAGCTCCCAATTCGGCGGTATTCTCCACGAGCAGTACTTC.

The J gene is TRBJ1-1, the V gene TRBV7-2, with D hard to call. The germline V gene encodes CDR1 SGHTA and CDR2 FQGNSA. The CDR3 is made up of 16 amino acids. Trimming left V 0 bases short and J 3 bases short, with 14 bases between. The CDR3 here is CASSLALRGSYTEAFF. As DNA, the CDR3 is TGTGCCAGCAGCTTAGCGCTAAGAGGGAGTTACACTGAAGCTTTCTTT.

The chain uses TRBV6-1 and TRBJ1-1; D possibly corresponds to TRBD1 (5 bases). Germline V lookup: CDR1 MNHNS, CDR2 SASEGT. The CDR3 has 12 residues. The germline V and J ends were trimmed by 7 bases and 4 bases, with 10 bases remaining between them. CDR3 nucleotide sequence: TGTGCCAGCACAGTCAGGGTCACTGAAGCTTTCTTT. Translation: CASTVRVTEAFF.

This sequence joins TRBV5-4 and TRBJ1-5; 8 nucleotides agree with TRBD1. This CDR3 spans 14 amino acids. V lost 5 bases and J lost 6; bases outside the gene matches: 7. Germline lookup yields CDR1 SGHNT and CDR2 YYREEE (reference sequence). The CDR3 is CASSPDRDFQPQHF. CDR3 nucleotides: TGTGCCAGCAGTCCGGACAGGGATTTTCAGCCCCAGCATTTT.

This chain connects TRBV19 to TRBJ2-7; TRBD1 matches at 11 bases. Unmatched junction bases numbered 6, after V lost 6 bases and J lost 5 bases. This CDR3 contains 14 residues. Germline values: CDR1 LNHDA, CDR2 SQIVND (reference sequence). CDR3: CASSLDRGRNEQYF. CDR3 in DNA: TGTGCCAGTAGCCTGGACAGGGGGCGCAACGAGCAGTACTTC.

The chain carries TRBV6-5 and TRBJ2-5; a weak D match, TRBD1 (5 bases). The tail of the sequence fits TRBJ2-7 better, so the J call may be wrong. The CDR3 contains 15 residues. The germline CDR1 and CDR2 sequences are MNHEY and SVGAGI. CDR3: CASSYSAGPLYEQYF. CDR3 sequence (DNA): TGTGCCAGCAGTTACTCGGCAGGGCCACTCTACGAGCAGTACTTC.

The V and J genes are TRBV2 and TRBJ1-5; D is ambiguous. From germline, CDR1 is SNHLY and CDR2 FYNNEI. The CDR3 runs to 14 residues. Trimming removed 5 bases at V and 1 base at J, with 9 bases between. CDR3 bases: TGTGCCAGCAGTCCAACAGCCAGCAATCAGCCCCAGCATTTT. It encodes CASSPTASNQPQHF.

This chain's CDR3 is CASRYRVDEQFF. The CDR3 DNA follows: TGTGCCAGCAGATACAGGGTTGATGAGCAGTTCTTC. The rearrangement uses TRBV6-1 and TRBJ2-1; tentative D call: TRBD1 (6 bases). V lost 6 bases and J lost 8, with 11 bases in between. Germline assignment: CDR1 MNHNS and CDR2 SASEGT. The CDR3 loop spans 12 amino acids.

The chain links TRBV30 to TRBJ2-7; no clear D gene. The germline V gene has CDR1 GTSNPN and CDR2 SVGIG (reference sequence). The CDR3 is 13 amino acids. The ends were cut back, 3 bases at V and 6 bases at J, with 15 bases in the middle. The CDR3: CAWSVLAVAEQYF. For the CDR3, the DNA is TGTGCCTGGAGCGTTTTAGCCGTGGCCGAGCAGTACTTC.

CDR3 residues: CASSVDSGGASRDTQYF. In DNA, the CDR3 is TGTGCCAGCAGCGTAGATAGCGGGGGGGCCAGTAGAGATACGCAGTATTTT. This sequence joins TRBV9 and TRBJ2-3, with 11 bases aligning to TRBD2. CDR3 length equals 17 residues. V shed 0 bases and J 5 bases; nucleotides not matched to a gene: 8. Germline V gene sequence: CDR1 SGDLS, CDR2 YYNGEE.

The chain is built from TRBV4-1 and TRBJ1-1; 7 bases line up with TRBD1. The germline gives CDR1 MGHRA, CDR2 YSYEKL. The CDR3 has 15 residues. The V gene end was trimmed by 2 bases and the J gene end by 4 bases; junction bases not matched to a gene: 7. The CDR3 sequence: CASSQPKGGTTEAFF. CDR3 nucleotide sequence: TGCGCCAGCAGCCAACCCAAAGGGGGCACCACTGAAGCTTTCTTT.

The J gene is TRBJ2-1, the V gene TRBV9, with TRBD1 matching 7 bases. The V gene's germline CDR1 is SGDLS and CDR2 YYNGEE. With V trimmed by 3 bases and J by 4 bases, 7 bases remained unmatched. This CDR3 spans 15 amino acids. CDR3 in amino acids: CASSELGQLYNEQFF. For the CDR3, the DNA is TGTGCCAGCAGCGAACTGGGACAGCTTTACAATGAGCAGTTCTTC.

The gene calls are TRBV7-9 and TRBJ1-5; TRBD1 aligns across 8 bases. This CDR3 spans 14 amino acids. Per germline, CDR1 SEHNR and CDR2 FQNEAQ (reference sequence). Trimming took 4 bases from V and 2 from J; bases not matched to a gene: 1. CDR3 sequence reads: CASSSGGGNQPQHF. The CDR3 DNA sequence: TGTGCCAGCAGCTCAGGGGGCGGCAATCAGCCCCAGCATTTT.

The chain has TRBV5-1 and TRBJ2-2; 11 nucleotides line up with TRBD2. The germline CDR1 and CDR2 sequences are SGHRS and YFSETQ. V lost 7 bases, J lost 13 bases, and 6 bases stayed unmatched. CDR3 size: 12 residues. CDR3 coding DNA: TGCGCCAGCTCACTAGCGGGAGAAGCGCTGTTTTTT. It yields the protein CASSLAGEALFF.

This rearrangement joins TRBV18 to TRBJ2-3; D is perhaps TRBD2 (6 bases). The CDR3 covers 16 residues. Trimming left V 8 bases short and J 2 bases short, with 20 bases between. Germline lookup yields CDR1 KGHSH and CDR2 LQKENI. CDR3: CASRVWDSGTTDTQYF. The DNA for the CDR3 is TGTGCCAGCCGTGTCTGGGACTCCGGGACCACAGATACGCAGTATTTT.

The rearrangement uses TRBV5-5 and TRBJ2-3, with 10 bases fitting TRBD2. The V and J ends lost 5 bases and 0 bases, in that order; junction bases with no gene match: 9. This CDR3 contains 17 residues. Germline V gene sequence: CDR1 SGHKS, CDR2 YYEKEE (reference sequence). In DNA, the CDR3 is TGTGCCAGCAGTCGATCCCCTAGCGGGAGAAGCACAGATACGCAGTATTTT. Translation: CASSRSPSGRSTDTQYF.

The rearrangement links TRBV11-2 to TRBJ2-7; 10 bases match TRBD1. Per the germline V gene, CDR1 is SGHAT and CDR2 is FQNNGV. J lost 4 bases, V lost 6 bases, and 9 bases had no gene match. CDR3 length: 15 residues. The CDR3 loop is CASSRSGDRGYEQYF. The CDR3 coding sequence is TGTGCCAGCAGTCGTTCTGGGGACAGGGGATACGAGCAGTACTTC.